The clone carrying this T cell receptor beta chain appeared a few times. This entry is derived from a study of B cell selection in AIRE deficiency. Measured with immunoSEQ multiplex PCR; TCRdb has only the in-frame clones, and not every one. The sample carries under 6,500 clones, roughly 86% recorded once. Regulatory T cells were sorted as CD4+CD25hiCD127low/negative. The clonotype comes from a human donor with AIRE deficiency. The specimen sequenced was Tregs sorted from PBMCs.

CDR3 in DNA: TGTGCCAGCATTTCCGGGACCTCCCCCTATGGGGGCTACACCTTC. Amino acid sequence: CASISGTSPYGGYTF. The gene calls are TRBV2 and TRBJ1-2; tentative D call: TRBD1 (5 bases). V lost 7 bases to trimming and J lost 8 bases, with 23 bases between them. Germline values: CDR1 SNHLY, CDR2 FYNNEI. The CDR3 length is 15 residues.